A selection of T cell receptor beta chains follows, all from one sample in a study of T-cell memory formation after mild COVID-19. TCRdb used MiXCR to reprocess the 5' RACE reads, holding one entry per CDR3 protein. Here the sample spans approximately 240,000 distinct CDR3 sequences, about a sixth being singletons. The source material was PBMCs or a T cell subset sorted from them (not recorded which). Receptors originate from a man between 18 and 29 years old who had mild COVID-19 (a few samples of this study predate the infection). Cell type and time point are not known. The CDR3 runs from the conserved cysteine through the conserved F or W. D genes are given only for firm matches. Where a row states a size, it is once, few, many or the class of an expanded clone; other rows omit it.

DNA,CDR3,size,J,V,D
TGTGCCAGCAGTCCTCGACGGAATGAAAAACTGTTTTTT,CASSPRRNEKLFF,few,TRBJ1-4,TRBV12-3/TRBV12-4,NA
TGTGCCAGCAGTTACTCCCGGACAGGGGGCATGGAGACCCAGTACTTC,CASSYSRTGGMETQYF,NA,TRBJ2-5,TRBV6-5,TRBD1
TGTGCCAGCAGCTTAGAGGGCGGCAGGGAAGGTTCCGAAGCTTTCTTT,CASSLEGGREGSEAFF,NA,TRBJ1-1,TRBV7-9,NA
TGTGCCAGCAGCTCACAGGGAGGCACTGAAGCTTTCTTT,CASSSQGGTEAFF,many,TRBJ1-1,TRBV7-9,NA
TGTGCCAGCTCACCACCTAGAGGAGGGACAGATACGCAGTATTTT,CASSPPRGGTDTQYF,many,TRBJ2-3,TRBV18,NA
TGTGCCAGCAGCCAATCAGGAGGGTCCGGGACCCAGTACTTC,CASSQSGGSGTQYF,few,TRBJ2-5,TRBV16,NA
TGTGCCTGGAGTAAGCTAGCGGGGCCCTACAATGAGCAGTTCTTC,CAWSKLAGPYNEQFF,few,TRBJ2-1,TRBV30,TRBD2
TGTGCCAGCAGTACGTTTGTGATGAACAATGAGCAGTTCTTC,CASSTFVMNNEQFF,many,TRBJ2-1,TRBV12-3/TRBV12-4,NA
TGCGCCAGCAGCCAAGAGTCCCACCGGGACAGGGTCATCAATCAGCCCCAGCATTTT,CASSQESHRDRVINQPQHF,few,TRBJ1-5,TRBV4-3,TRBD1
TGTGCCAGCAGCGGAAGGGGAGATGAAAAACTGTTTTTT,CASSGRGDEKLFF,many,TRBJ1-4,TRBV11-2,NA
TGCAGTGCTAGGGTGTGGGGGCGCGTCCAGCCCCAGCATTTT,CSARVWGRVQPQHF,few,TRBJ1-5,TRBV20-1,NA
TGTGCCAGTAGTATAAGGGCTAGCGGGGGCCAAGAGACCCAGTACTTC,CASSIRASGGQETQYF,many,TRBJ2-5,TRBV19,TRBD2
TGTGCCAGCAGCGTAGCCCTAGTGAGCACCCTCCACTTT,CASSVALVSTLHF,many,TRBJ1-6,TRBV9,NA
TGCAGCGTTGAACAGGACTATGGCTACACCTTC,CSVEQDYGYTF,NA,TRBJ1-2,TRBV29-1,NA
TGTGCCAGCAGCCACAGATACAATGAGCAGTTCTTC,CASSHRYNEQFF,few,TRBJ2-1,TRBV3-1,NA
TGTGCCAGCAGCCCCCGGGGGGGAGCTGCTGGAAACACCATATATTTT,CASSPRGGAAGNTIYF,NA,TRBJ1-3,TRBV7-3,NA
TGTGCCAGCAGCCCCGGGACTCTAGCAGAGACCCAGTACTTC,CASSPGTLAETQYF,few,TRBJ2-5,TRBV7-2,NA
TGTGCCAGCAGCCTCAACCGTTTTACACGCAGCGTAAGCTCCTACGAGCAGTACTTC,CASSLNRFTRSVSSYEQYF,once,TRBJ2-7,TRBV11-2,NA
TGTGCCAGCAGTTACCGACCCTGGGCCAGTGAGCAGTTCTTC,CASSYRPWASEQFF,few,TRBJ2-1,TRBV6-2/TRBV6-3,NA
TGTGCCAGCAGCCCGGGACACAATAGCAATCAGCCCCAGCATTTT,CASSPGHNSNQPQHF,NA,TRBJ1-5,TRBV5-5,NA